Listed here are 6 T cell receptor beta chains from one sample, sequenced in a study of blood T cells in healthy people across ages (dated by TCRdb to the mid-2010s). Library generation was performed with 5' RACE. Instrument on record: Illumina HiSeq 2500. A second PCR of about 7 to 12 cycles was run with a J-beta primer mix and a sample-barcoded 5' primer. The raw public reads went through TCRdb reprocessing: fastp at Q25, MiXCR clone calling, in-frame beta chains kept. For every CDR3 protein sequence, its rows merge into one entry that carries the most common genes and DNA. Within this sample are over 950,000 distinct CDR3 sequences, with more than 30% of them counted one time only. The ten largest clonotypes hold under 15% of the sample. The sequenced sample consisted of blood. The source is a young man in good health.

The gene calls are TRBV20-1 and TRBJ2-1, with D possibly called TRBD1 or TRBD2 (5 bases each). The CDR3 is 13 amino acids. CDR1 DFQATT and CDR2 SNEGSKA come from the germline V gene (reference sequence). The V end was cut by 8 bases, the J end by 4 bases, with 15 bases between. The CDR3 DNA reads as TGCAGTCCTTACGGGACGGCTTACAATGAGCAGTTCTTC. This sequence encodes CSPYGTAYNEQFF.

The chain joins TRBV6-1 to TRBJ2-1; maybe TRBD1 (6 bases). The CDR3 contains 17 residues. Trimming shortened V by 6 bases and J by 2 bases, and 20 bases separated the two germline ends. CDR1 is MNHNS, CDR2 SASEGT, per germline. The CDR3 protein is CASRTTGTPLTYNEQFF. The CDR3, as DNA: TGTGCCAGCAGAACAACAGGGACCCCACTTACCTACAATGAGCAGTTCTTC.

The rearrangement joins TRBV4-1 to TRBJ2-1; possibly TRBD2 for D (5 bases). The CDR3 has 16 residues. CDR1 is MGHRA, CDR2 YSYEKL, per germline. Trimming removed 0 bases from V and 0 bases from J, with 9 bases in between. As DNA, the CDR3 is TGCGCCAGCAGCCAAGATGCGGGCCGCTCCTACAATGAGCAGTTCTTC. It codes for CASSQDAGRSYNEQFF.

The rearrangement uses TRBV13 and TRBJ1-1; TRBD1 aligns across 10 bases. CDR3 length: 16 amino acids. Per germline, CDR1 PRHDT and CDR2 FYEKMQ (reference sequence). V shed 1 base and J 5 bases; nucleotides not matched to a gene: 7. The CDR3 spells CASSLVGGDRGTEAFF. For the CDR3, the DNA is TGTGCCAGCAGCTTAGTAGGCGGGGACAGGGGAACTGAAGCTTTCTTT.

This clonotype was seen a few times. The CDR3, as DNA: TGTGCCAGCAGCCAAGCGGTTGGCGGGCAATGGTTGGGCGGGGAGCTGTTTTTT. It translates to CASSQAVGGQWLGGELFF. The rearrangement joins TRBV4-2 to TRBJ2-2, with D perhaps matching TRBD2 (5 bases). From germline, CDR1 is LGHNA and CDR2 YNFKEQ. This CDR3 comprises 18 residues. Trimming shortened V by 1 base and J by 7 bases, and 22 bases separated the two germline ends.

A few counts support this clonotype. The J gene is TRBJ1-2, the V gene TRBV4-1, with D hard to call. The CDR3 is 18 residues long. In germline, CDR1 is MGHRA, CDR2 YSYEKL. Trimming shortened V by 2 bases and J by 8 bases, and 27 bases separated the two germline ends. The DNA for the CDR3 is TGCGCCAGCAGCCAACCCAAACAAAGGTCCGACGGAACTGGGGGCTACACCTTC. It codes for CASSQPKQRSDGTGGYTF.